These 12 T cell receptor beta chains came from one sample sequenced in a study of cytomegalovirus exposure and HLA in healthy donors (dated by TCRdb to about 2017). Library construction relied on the immunoSEQ multiplex PCR assay. A mixture of 60 forward primers for TCR Vbeta segments and 13 reverse primers for TCR Jbeta segments was used in the multiplex PCR. TCRdb limited this immuneACCESS table to in-frame rearrangements with V and J called. A share of clones is missing; checked studies link under half to unresolved V genes, and the rest is unexplained. Present in this sample are about 110,000 clones, just under 75% of which were seen just once. The top ten hold roughly 2.5% of the sample. Material for sequencing was PBMCs. The receptor source for this set is a middle-aged man in good health and CMV-seropositive.

This clone was observed once. The CDR3 bases are TGTGCCAGTGAGGGGACAGGGACAAACAATGAGCAGTTCTTC. Its translation: CASEGTGTNNEQFF. The V call is TRBV19, the J call TRBJ2-1; the match to TRBD1 covers 9 bases. Germline V gene lookup returns CDR1 LNHDA and CDR2 SQIVND (reference sequence). Trimming at V came to 8 bases and at J to 5 bases, leaving 7 bases not matched to a gene. This CDR3 is built from 14 residues. Filled out from reference TRBV19 and TRBJ2-1, the complete variable domain reads DGGITQSPKYLFRKEGQNVTLSCEQNLNHDAMYWYRQDPGQGLRLIYYSQIVNDFQKGDIAEGYSVSREKKESFPLTVTSAQKNPTAFYLCASEGTGTNNEQFFGPGTRLTVL.

This sequence joins TRBV2 and TRBJ2-6, with D unresolved. CDR1 is SNHLY, CDR2 FYNNEI, per germline. The V and J ends lost 7 bases and 0 bases respectively, with 10 bases between them. CDR3 length: 15 residues. The CDR3 region has the DNA TGTGCCAGCAAGGCGGAGAGCTCTGGGGCCAACGTCCTGACTTTC. Residues: CASKAESSGANVLTF.

The genes are TRBV7-8 and TRBJ1-5; the D is unclear. Per germline, CDR1 SGHVS and CDR2 FQNEAQ. This CDR3 has 14 residues. The V end was cut by 4 bases, the J end by 1 base, with 8 bases between. The CDR3 nucleotides read TGTGCCAGCAGCTCCAGGCCCAGCAATCAGCCCCAGCATTTT. Protein sequence: CASSSRPSNQPQHF.

The chain recombines TRBV5-6 with TRBJ2-5, with TRBD2 matching over 15 bases. The germline V gene has CDR1 SGHDT and CDR2 YYEEEE. V was pared by 4 bases and J by 4 bases, with 11 bases of the junction left unmatched. This CDR3 is built from 18 residues. CDR3 DNA: TGTGCCAGCAGCGAGGGACTAGCGGGAGGTTTTGTTGTAGAGACCCAGTACTTC. It specifies CASSEGLAGGFVVETQYF.

This sequence joins TRBV4-2 and TRBJ2-1, with 7 bases aligning to TRBD2. Germline assignment: CDR1 LGHNA and CDR2 YNFKEQ. V shed 4 bases and J 2 bases; nucleotides not matched to a gene: 8. The CDR3 is 16 amino acids. This chain's CDR3 is CASSPGGSTTYNEQFF. CDR3 bases: TGTGCCAGCAGCCCCGGCGGGAGTACCACCTACAATGAGCAGTTCTTC.

This chain links TRBV6-1 with TRBJ1-6; TRBD1 aligns across 8 bases. CDR3 length: 14 amino acids. The V segment lost 10 bases and the J segment 5 bases; nucleotides outside the gene matches: 7. Germline CDR1 is MNHNS and CDR2 is SASEGT. CDR3 loop: CANRGDRNNSPLHF. The CDR3 coding sequence is TGTGCCAACCGAGGGGACAGGAATAATTCACCCCTCCACTTT.

The rearrangement uses TRBV6-6 and TRBJ1-1; a possible D gene is TRBD1 (5 bases). The CDR3 spans 14 residues. V was pared by 7 bases and J by 6 bases, with 18 bases between. Germline assignment: CDR1 MNHNY and CDR2 SVGAGI (reference sequence). CDR3 sequence (DNA): TGTGCCAGCACTTTCAGGGAAGGTATCGCTGAAGCTTTCTTT. Its protein product is CASTFREGIAEAFF.

V and J are TRBV2 and TRBJ1-6; D gene ambiguous. V dropped 1 base and J dropped 6 bases, with 7 bases sitting between them. CDR3 size: 14 residues. Germline loops: CDR1 SNHLY, CDR2 FYNNEI. Here the CDR3 DNA reads TGTGCCAGCAGTGAAGGCCCTACTAATTCACCCCTCCACTTT. This codes for CASSEGPTNSPLHF.

This clone appeared a single time. The chain couples TRBV9 to TRBJ2-2, with D unclear. CDR1 SGDLS and CDR2 YYNGEE come from the germline V gene. The CDR3 extends over 14 amino acids. V was cut by 1 base and J by 3 bases, with 7 bases left in between. The CDR3 DNA sequence: TGTGCCAGCAGCGTAACTGCGGACACCGGGGAGCTGTTTTTT. Translating it yields CASSVTADTGELFF.

The chain joins TRBV11-2 to TRBJ2-7; 7 nucleotides line up with TRBD1. The germline gives CDR1 SGHAT, CDR2 FQNNGV. J was trimmed by 3 bases and V by 3 bases; bases with no gene match: 5. This CDR3 region has 14 residues. CDR3 residues: CASSFNRGGYEQYF. CDR3 bases: TGTGCCAGCAGCTTTAACAGGGGTGGCTACGAGCAGTACTTC.

The chain has TRBV20-1 and TRBJ2-5; D perhaps matches TRBD2 (6 bases). Germline-derived CDR1 and CDR2 are DFQATT and SNEGSKA (reference sequence). The CDR3 is 11 residues long. Trimming took off 7 bases at V and 4 bases at J, with 10 bases between the two ends. CDR3 bases: TGCAGTGTGGGGGGAGGAGAGACCCAGTACTTC. Amino acid sequence: CSVGGGETQYF.

This sequence joins TRBV4-1 and TRBJ2-1; 10 nucleotides align to TRBD1. With 4 bases clipped from V and 4 bases from J, the junction kept 4 bases outside the gene matches. The CDR3 totals 15 residues. Germline CDR1 and CDR2: MGHRA and YSYEKL. CDR3 in DNA: TGCGCCAGCAGCCGCCGGACAGGGGGATACAATGAGCAGTTCTTC. Amino acids: CASSRRTGGYNEQFF.